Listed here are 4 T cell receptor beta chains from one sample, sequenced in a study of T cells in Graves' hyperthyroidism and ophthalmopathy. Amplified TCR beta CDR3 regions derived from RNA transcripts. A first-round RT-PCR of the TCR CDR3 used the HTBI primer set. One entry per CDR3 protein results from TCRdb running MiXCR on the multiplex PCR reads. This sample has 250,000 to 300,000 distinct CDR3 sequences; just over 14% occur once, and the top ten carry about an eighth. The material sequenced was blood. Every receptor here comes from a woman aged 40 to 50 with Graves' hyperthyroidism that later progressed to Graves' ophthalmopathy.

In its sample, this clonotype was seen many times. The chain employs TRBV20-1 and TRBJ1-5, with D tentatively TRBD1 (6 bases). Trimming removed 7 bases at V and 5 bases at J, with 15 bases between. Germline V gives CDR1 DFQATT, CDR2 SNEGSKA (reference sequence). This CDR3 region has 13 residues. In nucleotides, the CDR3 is TGCAGTGTCGCGAGGGGGGGAGATCAGCCCCAGCATTTT. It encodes CSVARGGDQPQHF.

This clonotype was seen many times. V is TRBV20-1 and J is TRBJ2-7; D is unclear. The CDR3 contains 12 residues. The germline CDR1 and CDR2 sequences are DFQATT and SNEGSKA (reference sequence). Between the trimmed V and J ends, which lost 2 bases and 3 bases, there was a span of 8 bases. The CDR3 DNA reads TGCAGTGCTAGACAGGCCGTCTACGAGCAGTACTTC. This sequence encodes CSARQAVYEQYF.

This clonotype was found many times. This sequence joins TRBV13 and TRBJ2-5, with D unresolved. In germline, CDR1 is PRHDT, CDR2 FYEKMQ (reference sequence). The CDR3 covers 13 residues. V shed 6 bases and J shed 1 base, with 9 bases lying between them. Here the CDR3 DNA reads TGTGCCAGCAGATCTGGGCTCCAAGAGACCCAGTACTTC. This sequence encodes CASRSGLQETQYF.

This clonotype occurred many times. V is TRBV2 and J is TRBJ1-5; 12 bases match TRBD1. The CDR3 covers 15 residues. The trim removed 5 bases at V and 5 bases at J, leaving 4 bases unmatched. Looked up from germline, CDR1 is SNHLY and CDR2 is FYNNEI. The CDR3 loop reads CASSPGTGGDQPQHF. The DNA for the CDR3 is TGTGCCAGCAGTCCGGGGACAGGGGGCGATCAGCCCCAGCATTTT.